This is a list of T cell receptor beta chains from one sample in a study of blood T cell repertoires in COVID-19. The data were produced by immunoSEQ multiplex PCR, yet TCRdb's version contains in-frame clones alone and is incomplete. This table has tens of thousands of clones, over 65% appearing once. Sample: peripheral blood. These receptors all come from a human donor in a cohort sampled during active COVID-19. Each CDR3 is given with its conserved first and last residue. The D gene is left open where the match is weak. Size values are once, few and many counts, or a class for expanded clones, and some rows have none.

j_call v_call d_call clone_size cdr3_nt cdr3_aa
TRBJ2-5 TRBV2 . . TGTGCCAGCAGAGGCACTTCGGGGGGCTTTGGGCCAGAGACCCAGTACTTC CASRGTSGGFGPETQYF
TRBJ1-6 TRBV11-2 TRBD1 . TGTGCCAGCAGCCCCCGGGGACAGGGTTCACCCCTCCACTTT CASSPRGQGSPLHF
TRBJ1-6 TRBV30 . . TGTGCCTGGAGTGTTGTGACAGGCCCTTCACCCCTCCACTTT CAWSVVTGPSPLHF
TRBJ2-6 TRBV2 . . TGTGCCAGCAGCCAGAGGGGGGGTTCAGGAGGGGCCAACGTCCTGACTTTC CASSQRGGSGGANVLTF
TRBJ1-5 TRBV25-1 . . TGTGCCAGCAGTACGGGAGAGAGGGGCAATCAGCCCCAGCATTTT CASSTGERGNQPQHF
TRBJ2-2 TRBV19 . once TGTGCCAGTAGTATTAATCCGAACACCGGGGAGCTGTTTTTT CASSINPNTGELFF
TRBJ2-7 TRBV7-2 . . TGTGCCAGCAGCTTAAGGGTAGGGGCTACATTCAACTACGAGCAGTACTTC CASSLRVGATFNYEQYF
TRBJ2-1 TRBV3-1/TRBV3-2 . . TGTGCCAGCAGCCCTTCACTGGCCTACAATGAGCAGTTCTTC CASSPSLAYNEQFF
TRBJ2-3 TRBV3-1/TRBV3-2 . . TGTGCCAGCAGTCATCCTAGCTTATTGACAGATACGCAGTATTTT CASSHPSLLTDTQYF
TRBJ2-7 TRBV5-1 . . TGCGCCAGCAGCTTGGAGGGACTTTCGCACGAGCAGTACTTC CASSLEGLSHEQYF
TRBJ2-5 TRBV5-1 TRBD1 . TGCGCCAGCAGCTATTACAGGGGGGACGGAGAGACCCAGTACTTC CASSYYRGDGETQYF
TRBJ2-3 TRBV29-1 . . TGCAGCTTGAGACAGCCTAGCACAGATACGCAGTATTTT CSLRQPSTDTQYF
TRBJ2-2 TRBV5-1 TRBD1 once TGCGCCAGCAGCATAGGACAGGGACAGAACACCGGGGAGCTGTTTTTT CASSIGQGQNTGELFF
TRBJ2-7 TRBV9 TRBD1 . TGTGCCAGCAGCTTCACGGGGGACAGGGGCAGCGAGCAGTACTTC CASSFTGDRGSEQYF
TRBJ1-1 TRBV28 TRBD1 . TGTGCCAGCAGGTCCGGGACAGGGGACGTTAACACTGAAGCTTTCTTT CASRSGTGDVNTEAFF
TRBJ2-5 TRBV5-5 TRBD2 . TGTGCCAGCAGCTTGGAGTGGGCGGGAGGGCCACTTCAAGAGACCCAGTACTTC CASSLEWAGGPLQETQYF
TRBJ2-5 TRBV5-1 . few TGCGCCAGCAGCTCCCCGTACCAAGAGACCCAGTACTTC CASSSPYQETQYF
TRBJ2-7 TRBV6-5 . . TGTGCCAGCAGGAGGGGAGGCGACGAGCAGTACTTC CASRRGGDEQYF
TRBJ1-5 TRBV10-2 . . TGCGCCAGCAGTGGGAGCATAAATAGCAATCAGCCCCAGCATTTT CASSGSINSNQPQHF
TRBJ2-3 TRBV7-8 TRBD1 few TGTGCCAGCAGCTTAAGAGGGGGCGGTGGAGATACGCAGTATTTT CASSLRGGGGDTQYF
TRBJ2-2 TRBV7-9 TRBD2 . TGTGCCAGCAGGACTAGCGGGGGCACCGGGGAGCTGTTTTTT CASRTSGGTGELFF
TRBJ2-3 TRBV3-1/TRBV3-2 . . TGTGCCAGCAGCCAAGACTGGACAATGGATACGCAGTATTTT CASSQDWTMDTQYF
TRBJ1-1 TRBV7-3 . few TGTGCCAGCAGCTTCGGTGCGAACACTGAAGCTTTCTTT CASSFGANTEAFF
TRBJ2-7 TRBV6-5 TRBD1 . TGTGCCAGCAGTAAGCGGACAGGGGGCGACGAGCAGTACTTC CASSKRTGGDEQYF